The 15 T cell receptor beta chains below were found in one sample sequenced in a study of T cells in Graves' hyperthyroidism and ophthalmopathy. RNA transcripts were the template for amplifying TCR beta CDR3 regions. The study used the HTBI primer set for a first-round RT-PCR of the TCR CDR3. TCRdb re-analysed the multiplex PCR reads in MiXCR, keeping a single row per CDR3 protein. The sample includes some 360,000 distinct CDR3 sequences, 15% to 20% of them seen just once. Sequencing was done on a sample of blood. The receptors originated from a woman in her thirties or forties with Graves' ophthalmopathy.

This clonotype came up many times. The chain combines TRBV15 with TRBJ1-1, with 7 bases fitting TRBD1. The J segment lost 3 bases and the V segment lost 3 bases, leaving 7 bases of the junction unmatched. From germline, CDR1 is LNHNV and CDR2 YYDKDF (reference sequence). The CDR3 covers 15 residues. As DNA, the CDR3 is TGTGCCACCAGCAGTGGGGACAGAGAGGACACTGAAGCTTTCTTT. It yields the protein CATSSGDREDTEAFF.

Many counts were recorded for this clonotype. The chain has TRBV28 and TRBJ2-7, with D maybe TRBD2 (6 bases). This CDR3 has 14 amino acids. CDR1 and CDR2 from the germline V gene are MDHEN and SYDVKM. V was clipped by 7 bases and J by 0 bases, with 13 bases between them. DNA for the CDR3: TGTGCCAGCAACATGGAGGGAAGCTCCTACGAGCAGTACTTC. This codes for CASNMEGSSYEQYF.

This clonotype has a handful of counts. This chain uses TRBV3-1 with TRBJ2-2; TRBD1 matches at 12 bases. The length of the CDR3 is 15 residues. The V segment lost 4 bases and the J segment 6 bases; nucleotides outside the gene matches: 3. Germline CDR1 LGHDT, CDR2 YNNKEL (reference sequence). The CDR3 sequence is CASSPGTGGSGELFF. DNA for the CDR3: TGTGCCAGCAGCCCCGGGACAGGGGGCTCCGGGGAGCTGTTTTTT.

Ten or more counts support this clonotype. The chain couples TRBV15 to TRBJ1-5, with TRBD1 matching 9 bases. CDR1 is LNHNV and CDR2 is YYDKDF in the germline V gene (reference sequence). The trim removed 3 bases at V and 1 base at J, leaving 7 bases unmatched. CDR3 length: 17 residues. CDR3 nucleotides: TGTGCCACCAGCAGGGGAGGACAGGGGTCAAGCAATCAGCCCCAGCATTTT. Amino acids: CATSRGGQGSSNQPQHF. Based on the CDR3 plus reference TRBV15 and TRBJ1-5, the full variable domain is DAMVIQNPRYQVTQFGKPVTLSCSQTLNHNVMYWYQQKSSQAPKLLFHYYDKDFNNEADTPDNFQSRRPNTSFCFLDIRSPGLGDTAMYLCATSRGGQGSSNQPQHFGDGTRLSIL.

The table lists this clonotype with many counts. The V and J genes are TRBV28 and TRBJ1-5, with a tentative D call TRBD1 (5 bases). The CDR3 has 15 amino acids. From germline, CDR1 is MDHEN and CDR2 SYDVKM. V lost 6 bases, J lost 7 bases, and 19 bases lay in between. CDR3 nucleotides: TGTGCCAGCAGCCCCCTGAGGGGCGCGCGGCAGCCCCAGCATTTT. It translates to CASSPLRGARQPQHF.

This clonotype was counted at least ten times. J is TRBJ2-7 and V is TRBV25-1; D call uncertain. CDR3 length equals 13 residues. V lost 8 bases and J 3 bases, leaving 14 bases between the germline ends. Germline CDR1 is MGHDK and CDR2 is SYGVNS. The DNA of the CDR3 is TGTGCCAGCGGAATATCGGAGTTCTACGAGCAGTACTTC. Translation: CASGISEFYEQYF.

This clonotype was detected many times. This chain links TRBV7-9 with TRBJ2-5, with 7 bases aligning to TRBD2. CDR1 and CDR2 (germline): SEHNR, FQNEAQ (reference sequence). Trimming at V came to 5 bases and at J to 4 bases, leaving 19 bases not matched to a gene. The CDR3 totals 18 residues. The CDR3 sequence is CASSEKGFRLAATETQYF. Written as DNA, the CDR3 is TGTGCCAGCAGCGAGAAGGGTTTTCGGCTAGCGGCAACAGAGACCCAGTACTTC.

This clonotype was detected only a few times. The chain employs TRBV12-3 or TRBV12-4 and TRBJ1-2, with a possible D match to TRBD1 (5 bases). This CDR3 spans 13 amino acids. The V end was cut by 5 bases, the J end by 8 bases, with 15 bases between. The CDR3 reads CASSGHPAGGYTF. The DNA for the CDR3 is TGTGCCAGCAGTGGACATCCTGCAGGGGGCTACACCTTC.

This clonotype was detected many times. For the CDR3, the DNA is TGTGCCAGCAGCCGATCCGTTTACGAGCAGTACTTC. Translated, it gives CASSRSVYEQYF. The chain links TRBV12-3 or TRBV12-4 to TRBJ2-7; D is undetermined. Trimming shortened V by 6 bases and J by 4 bases, and 10 bases separated the two germline ends. The CDR3 totals 12 residues.

This clonotype has a count of ten or more. The J gene is TRBJ1-1, the V gene TRBV29-1; D call uncertain. V lost 4 bases and J lost 1, with 13 bases in between. The CDR3 totals 14 residues. Germline V gives CDR1 SQVTM, CDR2 ANQGSEA. The CDR3 region has the DNA TGCAGCGTTGGTGAGTCTGGGAGGAACACTGAAGCTTTCTTT. This sequence encodes CSVGESGRNTEAFF.

This clonotype showed up many times. The chain recombines TRBV5-6 with TRBJ1-1; TRBD1 matches at 7 bases. This CDR3 comprises 17 residues. Trimming removed 4 bases from V and 4 bases from J; junction bases left unmatched: 16. Germline lookup yields CDR1 SGHDT and CDR2 YYEEEE. The CDR3 region has the DNA TGTGCCAGCAGCCGGGACAGTCCGAAGAGAGGGGGCACTGAAGCTTTCTTT. The encoded protein is CASSRDSPKRGGTEAFF. Full variable domain (missing parts from reference TRBV5-6 and TRBJ1-1): DAGVTQSPTHLIKTRGQQVTLRCSPKSGHDTVSWYQQALGQGPQFIFQYYEEEERQRGNFPDRFSGHQFPNYSSELNVNALLLGDSALYLCASSRDSPKRGGTEAFFGQGTRLTVV.

The chain carries TRBV5-1 and TRBJ2-5; the D is unclear. V was trimmed by 0 bases and J by 4 bases, leaving 13 bases between them. Per the germline V gene, CDR1 is SGHRS and CDR2 is YFSETQ. The CDR3 is made up of 15 amino acids. The CDR3 DNA follows: TGCGCCAGCAGCTTGGAAGTTGGCGCGTCAGAGACCCAGTACTTC. Protein: CASSLEVGASETQYF.

This clonotype was seen ten or more times. The chain employs TRBV6-5 and TRBJ1-2, with 9 bases that match TRBD1. This CDR3 is 14 amino acids long. Germline V CDR1 and CDR2: MNHEY, SVGAGI. V lost 6 bases to trimming and J lost 8 bases; unmatched junction nucleotides: 10. The DNA of the CDR3 is TGTGCCAGCAGACCGAGCGGGACAGGGCGGGGCTACACCTTC. Protein product: CASRPSGTGRGYTF.

V is TRBV11-3 and J is TRBJ2-1, with 7 bases lining up with TRBD1. Germline-derived CDR1 and CDR2 are SGHNT and YENEEA. The CDR3 loop spans 13 amino acids. Trimming removed 5 bases from V and 6 bases from J; junction bases left unmatched: 4. The DNA for the CDR3 is TGTGCCAGCAGCAGCCGGGACAGCAATGAGCAGTTCTTC. This codes for CASSSRDSNEQFF.

This clonotype has at least ten counts. The CDR3 is CASSQEAGTYEQYF. As DNA, the CDR3 is TGTGCCAGCAGCCAAGAGGCGGGAACCTACGAGCAGTACTTC. This chain joins TRBV14 and TRBJ2-7; tentatively, D is TRBD2 (6 bases). The V end was cut by 0 bases, the J end by 2 bases, with 8 bases between. The CDR3 covers 14 residues. Germline CDR1 is SGHDN and CDR2 is FVKESK.